The 8 T cell receptor beta chains presented below share a single source sample, sequenced in a study of T cell clonality in common variable immunodeficiency. Sequencing used immunoSEQ multiplex PCR; TCRdb keeps in-frame clones, though not all of them. The table lists about 66,000 clones, no singletons, with more than 1.5% in the top ten. Sequenced sample: peripheral blood mononuclear cells. The receptors were sampled from a person between 18 and 69 years old in good health.

The table lists this clone with many counts. The CDR3 loop reads CASSLLGGSTDTQYF. The part of the CDR3 DNA that was read is TGTGCCAGCAGTTTATTGGGGGGAAGCACAGATACG. The J gene is TRBJ2-3, the V gene TRBV28; possible D gene TRBD2, 6 bases. With the read ending 3 residues before the CDR3 end, the germline J gene is used to fill in that end. V lost 1 base and J 0 bases, leaving 8 bases between the germline ends. The CDR3 length is 15 residues. Germline lookup yields CDR1 MDHEN and CDR2 SYDVKM. Full variable domain (outside the CDR3, taken from reference TRBV28 and TRBJ2-3): DVKVTQSSRYLVKRTGEKVFLECVQDMDHENMFWYRQDPGLGLRLIYFSYDVKMKEKGDIPEGYSVSREKKERFSLILESASTNQTSMYLCASSLLGGSTDTQYFGPGTRLTVL.

This clone came up many times. The read falls 3 residues short of the CDR3 end, and the missing part is taken from the germline J gene. The V call is TRBV7-9, the J call TRBJ2-1; tentatively, D is TRBD2 (5 bases). This CDR3 spans 14 amino acids. CDR1 is SEHNR and CDR2 is FQNEAQ in the germline V gene (reference sequence). Deletions cut 1 base from V and 5 bases from J, with 9 bases between. The sequenced part of the CDR3 DNA is TGTGCCAGCAGCTTAGGGACTTTCAACAATGAG. Translated, it gives CASSLGTFNNE. The full CDR3 sequence reads CASSLGTFNNEQFF.

In its sample, this clone was seen many times. Read sequence stops 3 residues before the CDR3 end, and the germline J gene provides the missing end. The chain has TRBV7-9 and TRBJ2-7; D may match TRBD1 or TRBD2 (7 bases each). Looked up from germline, CDR1 is SEHNR and CDR2 is FQNEAQ (reference sequence). CDR3 length equals 15 residues. V was cut by 4 bases and J by 2 bases, with 15 bases left in between. Partial CDR3 DNA: TGTGCCAGCAGCTCTAGGGGGAGGGGGCCCTACGAG. It yields the protein CASSSRGRGPYE. The whole CDR3 sequence is CASSSRGRGPYEQYF.

Many counts were recorded for this clone. This CDR3 reads CSVRGDRAPSQETQYF. CDR3 DNA (partial): TGCAGTGTTAGGGGGGACAGGGCCCCGTCCCAAGAGACC. The chain carries TRBV20-1 and TRBJ2-5, with 9 bases lining up with TRBD1. The read finishes 3 residues shy of the CDR3 end, and the germline J gene is used to complete it. V lost 7 bases to trimming and J lost 1 base; unmatched junction nucleotides: 13. The CDR3 spans 16 residues. Germline CDR1 DFQATT, CDR2 SNEGSKA (reference sequence).

This clone was seen repeatedly, ten times or more. The DNA ends 3 residues before the CDR3 does, and the rest of the CDR3 is filled in from the germline J gene. This chain connects TRBV20-1 to TRBJ2-7, with TRBD1 identical over 10 bases. The germline gives CDR1 DFQATT, CDR2 SNEGSKA (reference sequence). With V trimmed by 1 base and J by 4 bases, 13 bases remained unmatched. The CDR3 is made up of 17 amino acids. The sequenced part of the CDR3 DNA is TGCAGTGCTAGAGCCCTTTGGGGACAGGGGTTTTCGTACGAG. This translates into CSARALWGQGFSYE. Given in full, the CDR3 is CSARALWGQGFSYEQYF.

The sample holds many counts of this clone. The CDR3 DNA, read in part, is TGCGCCAGCAGCTCCGGAGCGGGAGGGCCCGGAGGACGCACAGATACG. Translating it yields CASSSGAGGPGGRTDT. The full CDR3 protein reads CASSSGAGGPGGRTDTQYF. This rearrangement joins TRBV5-1 to TRBJ2-3; 10 nucleotides line up with TRBD2. The read finishes 3 residues shy of the CDR3 end, and the germline J gene is used to complete it. Per germline, CDR1 SGHRS and CDR2 YFSETQ. CDR3 length equals 19 residues. J was trimmed by 1 base and V by 3 bases; bases with no gene match: 14.

This clone was found many times. The CDR3 extends 3 residues past the end of the read, so its final part is completed from the germline J gene. This chain uses TRBV30 with TRBJ2-7; 7 bases align to TRBD1. The CDR3 extends over 14 amino acids. CDR1 is GTSNPN, CDR2 SVGIG, per germline (reference sequence). Trimming cost V 5 bases and J 2 bases; bases outside gene matches: 9. The sequenced CDR3 bases are TGTGCCTGGGGTCTCGGGCAGGGGGCCTACGAG. Translating it yields CAWGLGQGAYE. The complete CDR3 reads CAWGLGQGAYEQYF.

The sample holds many counts of this clone. The missing CDR3 end, 3 residues past where the read stops, is filled in from the germline J gene. The rearrangement uses TRBV7-2 and TRBJ2-1, with no clear D. Germline CDR1 is SGHTA and CDR2 is FQGNSA. V was trimmed by 5 bases and J by 7 bases, leaving 12 bases between them. The CDR3 totals 13 residues. The part of the CDR3 DNA that was read is TGTGCCAGCAGCCAAACGCTAGTAAATGAG. This gives the protein CASSQTLVNE. The whole CDR3 sequence reads CASSQTLVNEQFF.